This TCR beta chain was sequenced for a study of T cell repertoires in cytomegalovirus infection. General observations from the study: Dominating the ex vivo response were TCR beta clonotypes that were CMV-specific and HLA-C-restricted.

In this sample, this clonotype turned up a few times. What it recognizes is unknown. The CDR3 covers 13 residues. CDR1 is MNHNS and CDR2 is SASEGT in the germline V gene. V was clipped by 3 bases and J by 4 bases, with 7 bases between them. TCRdb used MiXCR to reprocess the reads, holding one entry per CDR3 protein. The sample carries approximately 190,000 distinct CDR3 sequences, under 30% recorded once. Source material: PBMCs. The clonotype originates from a human donor in good health (CMV status not recorded). Some clones in this sample may be carry-over from other donors' samples. V and J are TRBV6-1 and TRBJ1-5, with D uncertain. The CDR3 coding sequence is TGTGCCAGCAGTGACAGGCTAAATCAGCCCCAGCATTTT. Protein product: CASSDRLNQPQHF.